One and the same sample provided the 21 T cell receptor beta chains below, sequenced in a study of blood T cell repertoires in COVID-19 (dated by TCRdb to about 2020). The library was produced with the immunoSEQ multiplex PCR assay. Imported from immuneACCESS, the table was reduced by TCRdb to in-frame sequences with V and J called. These copies leave out some clones; in studies compared against another copy, an unresolved V gene accounts for under half, and the cause of the remainder is not known. The sample table records tens of thousands of clones; approximately 88% of these occur just once. Together, the top ten hold approximately 4% of the sample. The sample consisted of peripheral blood. These receptors all stem from a human donor in a cohort sampled during active COVID-19.

The V call is TRBV4-3, the J call TRBJ2-2, with D maybe TRBD2 (6 bases). Germline V gene sequence: CDR1 LGHNA, CDR2 YSLEER. V was shortened by 0 bases and J by 5 bases, with 13 bases between the two germline ends. This CDR3 region has 16 residues. For the CDR3, the DNA is TGCGCCAGCAGCCAAGAAGGAGGGGTAAAGACCGGGGAGCTGTTTTTT. Protein sequence: CASSQEGGVKTGELFF.

The V call is TRBV6-5, the J call TRBJ2-1; 8 nucleotides agree with TRBD2. Germline V gives CDR1 MNHEY, CDR2 SVGAGI. Trimming at V came to 0 bases and at J to 4 bases, leaving 5 bases not matched to a gene. The CDR3 sequence is 16 residues long. CDR3 residues: CASSYSSSGVYNEQFF. Here the CDR3 DNA reads TGTGCCAGCAGTTACTCGAGTAGCGGGGTTTACAATGAGCAGTTCTTC.

The DNA for the CDR3 is TGTGCCAGCTCCCCCCAAAGAGATGGTTCGTATTTT. This encodes CASSPQRDGSYF. The chain carries TRBV2 and TRBJ1-3; D gene unclear. CDR1 is SNHLY, CDR2 FYNNEI, per germline. This CDR3 has 12 amino acids. The V and J ends lost 8 bases and 16 bases respectively, with 21 bases between them.

V is TRBV6-5 and J is TRBJ1-2, with 7 bases identical to TRBD1. There are 13 residues in the CDR3. Losses at the gene ends were 5 bases for V and 8 bases for J; bases not matched to a gene: 8. Germline CDR1 reads MNHEY; CDR2 reads SVGAGI. CDR3 in DNA: TGTGCCAGCAGTACCGACAGGGACGGCGGCTACACCTTC. Translating it yields CASSTDRDGGYTF.

The chain recombines TRBV4-3 with TRBJ2-7; 8 bases fit TRBD1. The CDR3 length is 16 residues. The J segment lost 4 bases and the V segment lost 0 bases, leaving 8 bases of the junction unmatched. Germline-derived CDR1 and CDR2 are LGHNA and YSLEER. CDR3 loop: CASSQESDTGGYEQYF. CDR3 nucleotides: TGCGCCAGCAGCCAAGAGAGTGATACAGGGGGGTACGAGCAGTACTTC.

The rearrangement links TRBV5-4 to TRBJ1-1; 10 bases are a match to TRBD1. Germline CDR1 and CDR2: SGHNT and YYREEE (reference sequence). Trimming cost V 3 bases and J 12 bases; bases outside gene matches: 8. CDR3 length: 13 residues. The CDR3 loop reads CASSWEGQGGTFF. CDR3 in DNA: TGTGCCAGCAGCTGGGAAGGACAGGGGGGGACTTTCTTT.

The chain combines TRBV6-4 with TRBJ1-1; TRBD1 might be the D (5 bases). The CDR3 loop spans 17 amino acids. Germline CDR1 reads MRHNA; CDR2 reads SNTAGT. V lost 3 bases and J lost 6, with 23 bases in between. CDR3 protein: CASSEMWWNISRAEAFF. The CDR3 DNA reads TGTGCCAGCAGTGAGATGTGGTGGAATATATCCAGGGCTGAAGCTTTCTTT.

In DNA form, the CDR3 reads TGTGCCAGCAGTTTGGGAGTGGCTGAAGCTTTCTTT. This gives the protein CASSLGVAEAFF. This chain joins TRBV12-3 or TRBV12-4 and TRBJ1-1, with D hard to call. The CDR3 contains 12 residues. Trimming stripped 3 bases from V and 6 bases from J, with 8 bases between.

The chain uses TRBV6-6 and TRBJ1-5, with 7 positions matching TRBD1. CDR3 length equals 15 residues. The germline gives CDR1 MNHNY, CDR2 SVGAGI (reference sequence). V was clipped by 2 bases and J by 5 bases; unmatched bases: 6. CDR3 region: CASSYKGQIYQPQHF. CDR3 in DNA: TGTGCCAGCAGTTACAAGGGACAGATATATCAGCCCCAGCATTTT.

The chain couples TRBV7-2 to TRBJ2-7, with 14 bases fitting TRBD2. The CDR3 is made up of 15 amino acids. With 3 bases clipped from V and 3 bases from J, the junction kept 1 base outside the gene matches. Germline V gene lookup returns CDR1 SGHTA and CDR2 FQGNSA. The CDR3 is CASSFGTSGSYEQYF. CDR3 nucleotides: TGTGCCAGCAGCTTTGGGACTAGCGGGAGCTACGAGCAGTACTTC.

The chain links TRBV5-1 to TRBJ1-1; D perhaps matches TRBD1 (6 bases). This CDR3 comprises 12 residues. The germline gives CDR1 SGHRS, CDR2 YFSETQ. The V gene lost 4 bases and the J gene lost 4 bases, with 8 bases spanning the gap. The chain's CDR3 is CASSQDSTEAFF. CDR3 DNA: TGCGCCAGCAGCCAGGACAGCACTGAAGCTTTCTTT.

V is TRBV5-4 and J is TRBJ2-7; TRBD1 matches 8 bases. The CDR3 has 15 residues. V was clipped by 1 base and J by 6 bases; unmatched bases: 9. Germline V gene lookup returns CDR1 SGHNT and CDR2 YYREEE (reference sequence). The CDR3 is CASSLFQGAHVEQYF. The DNA of the CDR3 is TGTGCCAGCAGCTTGTTTCAGGGGGCGCATGTCGAGCAGTACTTC.

This chain connects TRBV18 to TRBJ2-7, with a tentative D call TRBD2 (5 bases). The V end lost 3 bases, the J end lost 1 base, and 10 bases lay between the germline ends. The CDR3 sequence is 14 residues long. The V gene's germline CDR1 is KGHSH and CDR2 LQKENI. The DNA for the CDR3 is TGTGCCAGCTCACCGGGAGCGAGATCCTACGAGCAGTACTTC. It encodes CASSPGARSYEQYF.

The V and J genes are TRBV5-4 and TRBJ2-3, with D perhaps TRBD2 (5 bases). V was cut by 4 bases and J by 4 bases, with 16 bases left in between. The CDR3 contains 15 residues. The germline V gene has CDR1 SGHNT and CDR2 YYREEE (reference sequence). The CDR3 region is CASSMNSAFSDTQYF. For the CDR3, the DNA is TGTGCCAGCAGCATGAATAGCGCGTTTTCAGATACGCAGTATTTT.

The table lists this clone with a count of one. The V and J genes are TRBV19 and TRBJ1-3; the match to TRBD1 covers 9 bases. Trimming removed 10 bases from V and 4 bases from J; junction bases left unmatched: 8. The germline CDR1 and CDR2 sequences are LNHDA and SQIVND (reference sequence). This CDR3 region has 14 residues. The CDR3 here is CATLGQGRGNTIYF. The CDR3 region has the DNA TGTGCCACTCTAGGACAGGGGCGCGGAAACACCATATATTTT.

This chain connects TRBV15 to TRBJ2-3; TRBD1 matches 7 bases. Losses at the gene ends were 4 bases for V and 2 bases for J; bases not matched to a gene: 6. Germline V lookup: CDR1 LNHNV, CDR2 YYDKDF (reference sequence). CDR3 length: 15 residues. The CDR3 nucleotides are TGTGCCACCAGCACTACGGGACAGCACACAGATACGCAGTATTTT. Its translation is CATSTTGQHTDTQYF.

The chain carries TRBV24-1 and TRBJ2-1; the match to TRBD2 covers 14 bases. CDR3 length: 19 amino acids. Germline V lookup: CDR1 KGHDR, CDR2 SFDVKD. V was clipped by 3 bases and J by 3 bases; unmatched bases: 9. The CDR3 region is CATSDGTGTSGSFYNEQFF. The CDR3 DNA reads as TGTGCCACCAGTGATGGTACCGGGACTAGCGGGAGTTTCTACAATGAGCAGTTCTTC.

The rearrangement uses TRBV28 and TRBJ1-4; a possible D gene is TRBD1 (5 bases). The CDR3 consists of 16 residues. V lost 4 bases, J lost 6 bases, and 18 bases lay in between. Germline-derived CDR1 and CDR2 are MDHEN and SYDVKM. CDR3 residues: CASSSMWGEGDEKLFF. The CDR3 bases are TGTGCCAGCAGTTCGATGTGGGGGGAGGGAGATGAAAAACTGTTTTTT.

The rearrangement uses TRBV11-2 and TRBJ1-1; 7 bases line up with TRBD1. The CDR3 sequence is 14 residues long. The J segment lost 5 bases and the V segment lost 3 bases, leaving 6 bases of the junction unmatched. Germline V lookup: CDR1 SGHAT, CDR2 FQNNGV. CDR3 bases: TGTGCCAGCAGCTTGGACAGGACCGGGACTGAAGCTTTCTTT. Translation: CASSLDRTGTEAFF.

The chain combines TRBV7-9 with TRBJ2-7; 10 bases line up with TRBD2. The CDR3 runs to 15 residues. Losses at the gene ends were 5 bases for V and 3 bases for J; bases not matched to a gene: 7. CDR1 and CDR2 (germline): SEHNR, FQNEAQ (reference sequence). In DNA form, the CDR3 reads TGTGCCAGCAGCGCAGGACTAGCGGTCTTCTACGAGCAGTACTTC. Translating gives CASSAGLAVFYEQYF. Using reference TRBV7-9 and TRBJ2-7 for the parts outside the CDR3, the full variable domain is DTGVSQNPRHKITKRGQNVTFRCDPISEHNRLYWYRQTLGQGPEFLTYFQNEAQLEKSRLLSDRFSAERPKGSFSTLEIQRTEQGDSAMYLCASSAGLAVFYEQYFGPGTRLTVT.

This clone was seen only once. This chain joins TRBV19 and TRBJ1-1, with no clear D. CDR3 length: 13 residues. The germline gives CDR1 LNHDA, CDR2 SQIVND (reference sequence). Trimming shortened V by 0 bases and J by 6 bases, and 8 bases separated the two germline ends. The CDR3 DNA reads TGTGCCAGTAGTATAGATGGGAGCCCTGAAGCTTTCTTT. Protein: CASSIDGSPEAFF.